Included here is one T cell receptor beta chain sequence, with context. Antigen specificity is unknown. A much larger clone is a single base away; this may be a read error. TCR beta CDR3 sequences were amplified from RNA transcripts. First-round RT-PCR of the TCR CDR3 relied on the HTBI primer set. TCRdb reprocessed the multiplex PCR reads with MiXCR, giving one entry per CDR3 protein. The table has about 570,000 distinct CDR3 sequences, about 43% seen once. The sample comes from a study of T cells in Graves' hyperthyroidism and ophthalmopathy. Lactation, pregnancy, other autoimmune disease or uncontrolled infection led to exclusion of patients. Whole-study results and caveats: Most expanded thyroid clonotypes above 0.001 also appeared in blood. Ophthalmopathy was predicted by the model a median of 6.5 months ahead of onset.

Looked up from germline, CDR1 is MRHNA and CDR2 is SNTAGT. Trimming took off 0 bases at V and 9 bases at J, with 21 bases between the two ends. The CDR3 has 17 amino acids. This chain links TRBV6-4 with TRBJ1-3, with a tentative D call TRBD1 (6 bases). Sequenced: peripheral blood or thyroid tissue (not recorded which). The TCR comes from an adult woman with Graves' disease, either hyperthyroidism or ophthalmopathy (not recorded which). The CDR3 DNA reads TGTGCCAGCAGTGACTCTGGGTATGGGACACTCCGGAGCACCATATATTTT. Translating gives CASSDSGYGTLRSTIYF.